Following are 27 T cell receptor beta chains from one sample sequenced in a study of T cell repertoires in cytomegalovirus infection. These receptors' targets are unknown. TCRdb re-called the reads with MiXCR, one entry per CDR3 protein. Of roughly 800,000 distinct CDR3 sequences in the sample, 25% to 30% were seen once. Source: cultured CD8+ T cells from PBMCs, taken from culture after CMV antigen stimulation. Source of these receptors: a human donor in good health (CMV status not recorded). Some clones in this sample may be carry-over from other donors' samples.

This clonotype was observed a few times. This rearrangement joins TRBV6-6 to TRBJ1-3, with TRBD1 as a possible D gene (5 bases). V was cut by 4 bases and J by 2 bases, with 18 bases left in between. Germline assignment: CDR1 MNHNY and CDR2 SVGAGI (reference sequence). The CDR3 consists of 17 residues. The CDR3 spells CASSWAARAAPGNTIYF. CDR3 DNA sequence: TGTGCCAGCAGTTGGGCGGCCAGGGCAGCGCCTGGAAACACCATATATTTT.

This rearrangement joins TRBV19 to TRBJ1-5; 9 bases agree with TRBD1. CDR1 and CDR2 (germline): LNHDA, SQIVND (reference sequence). The CDR3 has 14 residues. Trimming at V came to 9 bases and at J to 4 bases, leaving 7 bases not matched to a gene. CDR3 sequence (DNA): TGTGCCAGGAGAACAGGGGGCCTGAATCAGCCCCAGCATTTT. It is translated as CARRTGGLNQPQHF.

This clonotype was seen more than once but under ten times. This rearrangement joins TRBV7-6 to TRBJ1-2; D gene unclear. V was cut by 5 bases and J by 5 bases, with 18 bases left in between. CDR1 and CDR2 from the germline V gene are SGHVS and FNYEAQ. The CDR3 totals 15 residues. The CDR3 DNA reads as TGTGCCAGCAGCAGCAAATTGGGTATTCGGTATGGCTACACCTTC. It is translated as CASSSKLGIRYGYTF.

The chain joins TRBV20-1 to TRBJ1-1, with 9 bases identical to TRBD1. Germline trimming cut 6 bases from V and 0 bases from J; bases unmatched to any gene: 11. The CDR3 has 16 residues. In germline, CDR1 is DFQATT, CDR2 SNEGSKA (reference sequence). The CDR3 sequence is CSAETGGLNMNTEAFF. The CDR3 DNA sequence: TGCAGTGCGGAGACAGGGGGATTGAACATGAACACTGAAGCTTTCTTT.

J is TRBJ1-5 and V is TRBV6-1; D gene uncertain. The CDR3 is 13 amino acids. The germline V gene encodes CDR1 MNHNS and CDR2 SASEGT. V was shortened by 8 bases and J by 3 bases, with 11 bases between the two germline ends. CDR3 residues: CASRTRHNQPQHF. Written as DNA, the CDR3 is TGTGCCAGCCGAACGAGGCACAATCAGCCCCAGCATTTT.

The chain recombines TRBV29-1 with TRBJ1-1; TRBD1 is a possible D gene (5 bases). V dropped 1 base and J dropped 3 bases, with 18 bases sitting between them. Germline V gene lookup returns CDR1 SQVTM and CDR2 ANQGSEA. The CDR3 spans 16 residues. The CDR3 DNA reads as TGCAGCGTTGAAGCCCATCCCGGGACTTATTACACTGAAGCTTTCTTT. This encodes CSVEAHPGTYYTEAFF.

CDR3 DNA sequence: TGTGCCAGCAGTTTAGCTTACAGTCCCTGGTTCTACAATGAGCAGTTCTTC. It is translated as CASSLAYSPWFYNEQFF. The rearrangement links TRBV12-3 or TRBV12-4 to TRBJ2-1; D is undetermined. CDR3 size: 17 residues. Trimming took 0 bases from V and 3 from J, leaving 15 bases between them.

V and J are TRBV10-3 and TRBJ2-7; TRBD2 aligns across 7 bases. CDR3 length: 13 amino acids. Germline assignment: CDR1 ENHRY and CDR2 SYGVKD. V trimming: 7 bases; J trimming: 7 bases; junction bases outside the gene matches: 10. CDR3 in amino acids: CAITLGRGLEQYV. The CDR3 DNA follows: TGTGCCATCACCCTGGGGAGGGGCTTAGAGCAGTACGTC.

The rearrangement links TRBV3-1 to TRBJ2-1; a possible D gene is TRBD2 (5 bases). Trimming took off 1 base at V and 10 bases at J, with 17 bases between the two ends. Germline loops: CDR1 LGHDT, CDR2 YNNKEL (reference sequence). The CDR3 length is 15 residues. The CDR3 protein is CASSQGPSLAWEQFF. Written as DNA, the CDR3 is TGTGCCAGCAGCCAAGGTCCCAGTCTAGCCTGGGAGCAGTTCTTC.

The V call is TRBV12-3 or TRBV12-4, the J call TRBJ2-5; 9 positions match TRBD2. The CDR3 spans 16 residues. V shed 2 bases, J shed 1 base, and the junction held 5 bases outside the gene matches. CDR3 DNA: TGTGCCAGCAGTTTATACTGGCGGGGGGGCCAAGAGACCCAGTACTTC. It translates to CASSLYWRGGQETQYF.

The chain has TRBV4-1 and TRBJ2-7, with a tentative D call TRBD2 (5 bases). The CDR3 is 15 residues long. V was clipped by 0 bases and J by 0 bases, with 9 bases between them. The germline CDR1 and CDR2 sequences are MGHRA and YSYEKL. The CDR3, as DNA: TGCGCCAGCAGCCAAGATACTAGGGTCTCCTACGAGCAGTACTTC. Translating it yields CASSQDTRVSYEQYF.

In regard to this clonotype: The junction departs from germline at one end; a sequencing error may be responsible. The chain employs TRBV27 and TRBJ1-5; D is unresolved. Per the germline V gene, CDR1 is MNHEY and CDR2 is SMNVEV (reference sequence). This CDR3 has 15 amino acids. The CDR3 loop reads CASSLVKAKNQHQHF. DNA of the CDR3: TGTGCCAGCAGTCTCGTAAAGGCGAAGAACCAGCACCAGCATTTT.

In its sample, this clonotype was seen many times. This chain joins TRBV5-6 and TRBJ2-7, with D hard to call. Trimming cost V 0 bases and J 0 bases, with 7 bases left between them. This CDR3 region has 14 residues. From germline, CDR1 is SGHDT and CDR2 YYEEEE. The chain's CDR3 is CASSLEQSSYEQYV. In DNA, the CDR3 is TGTGCCAGCAGCTTGGAACAGTCCTCCTACGAGCAGTACGTC.

The rearrangement uses TRBV7-3 and TRBJ2-5, with TRBD2 identical over 8 bases. The germline gives CDR1 SGHTA, CDR2 FQGTGA. This CDR3 contains 17 residues. Trimming at V came to 8 bases and at J to 2 bases, leaving 16 bases not matched to a gene. The CDR3 DNA reads as TGTGCCAGCGCATTGGCGGGGGGTCCCTTTTATCAAGAGACCCAGTACTTC. It is translated as CASALAGGPFYQETQYF.

This clonotype was counted many times. The chain has TRBV7-9 and TRBJ1-2; D gene uncertain. Germline assignment: CDR1 SEHNR and CDR2 FQNEAQ (reference sequence). The ends were cut back, 5 bases at V and 5 bases at J, with 12 bases in the middle. The CDR3 contains 13 residues. The CDR3 DNA is TGTGCCAGCAGCCCTACCGGGAGTTATGGCTACACCTTC. Translating gives CASSPTGSYGYTF.

Many counts were recorded for this clonotype. This rearrangement joins TRBV27 to TRBJ2-5; tentatively, D is TRBD2 (5 bases). Trimming removed 3 bases at V and 4 bases at J, with 21 bases between. The length of the CDR3 is 17 residues. The V gene's germline CDR1 is MNHEY and CDR2 SMNVEV (reference sequence). The CDR3 DNA reads as TGTGCCAGCAGTTTTTTCCCACCCCGAGGGAGCCGAGAGACCCAGTACTTC. Residues: CASSFFPPRGSRETQYF.

This clonotype was counted only a few times. This chain joins TRBV6-5 and TRBJ2-1; the D gene could be TRBD1 or TRBD2 (5 bases each). The V gene lost 0 bases and the J gene lost 7 bases, with 13 bases spanning the gap. The V gene's germline CDR1 is MNHEY and CDR2 SVGAGI. The CDR3 contains 15 residues. The CDR3 nucleotides are TGTGCCAGCAGTTACTCATGGCAGGGAGAGAATGAGCAGTTCTTC. Its protein product is CASSYSWQGENEQFF.

In its sample, this clonotype was seen a few times. Germline and junction disagree at one end, which may indicate a read error. The rearrangement joins TRBV29-1 to TRBJ2-3, with 7 nucleotides matching TRBD2. Germline CDR1 reads SQVTM; CDR2 reads ANQGSEA. The CDR3 totals 15 residues. CDR3 sequence: CSVEEGWAREDTQYF. Here the CDR3 DNA reads TGCAGCGTCGAAGAGGGGTGGGCGCGGGAGGATACGCAGTATTTT.

The chain has TRBV19 and TRBJ1-5, with D maybe TRBD1 (5 bases). V was clipped by 7 bases and J by 8 bases, with 18 bases between them. This CDR3 region has 14 residues. Germline V gives CDR1 LNHDA, CDR2 SQIVND (reference sequence). The CDR3 loop is CASTLDPRREPQHF. The DNA for the CDR3 is TGTGCCAGTACCCTCGACCCTCGCAGGGAGCCCCAGCATTTT. The whole variable domain, remainder taken from reference TRBV19 and TRBJ1-5, is DGGITQSPKYLFRKEGQNVTLSCEQNLNHDAMYWYRQDPGQGLRLIYYSQIVNDFQKGDIAEGYSVSREKKESFPLTVTSAQKNPTAFYLCASTLDPRREPQHFGDGTRLSIL.

This clonotype was observed at least ten times. The gene calls are TRBV12-3 or TRBV12-4 and TRBJ1-2; D is unresolved. This CDR3 comprises 13 residues. V was shortened by 3 bases and J by 5 bases, with 10 bases between the two germline ends. This CDR3 reads CASSLTTPYGYTF. The DNA for the CDR3 is TGTGCCAGCAGTTTGACAACCCCGTATGGCTACACCTTC.

This clonotype was counted a few times. The J gene is TRBJ1-2, the V gene TRBV4-1; a weak D match, TRBD1 (5 bases). This CDR3 has 16 amino acids. V was cut by 3 bases and J by 4 bases, with 18 bases left in between. Germline V gene data show CDR1 as MGHRA and CDR2 as YSYEKL. The CDR3 sequence: CASSHPGPPVGYGYTF. Written as DNA, the CDR3 is TGCGCCAGCAGCCATCCAGGGCCCCCCGTAGGCTATGGCTACACCTTC.

CDR3 protein: CASRGEGLSYNEQFF. For the CDR3, the DNA is TGTGCCAGCAGGGGAGAGGGCCTATCCTACAATGAGCAGTTCTTC. The chain is built from TRBV6-1 and TRBJ2-1; TRBD2 might be the D (5 bases). The CDR3 extends over 15 amino acids. Germline CDR1 reads MNHNS; CDR2 reads SASEGT. V was shortened by 6 bases and J by 1 base, with 13 bases between the two germline ends.

The gene calls are TRBV28 and TRBJ1-1, with TRBD1 as a possible D gene (5 bases). The germline V gene encodes CDR1 MDHEN and CDR2 SYDVKM. V lost 10 bases and J lost 4, with 13 bases in between. CDR3 length equals 12 residues. The CDR3 sequence is CATLWGFTEAFF. CDR3 coding DNA: TGTGCCACCCTTTGGGGCTTCACTGAAGCTTTCTTT.

This clonotype was found a few times. The chain employs TRBV7-9 and TRBJ2-4; 12 nucleotides match TRBD1. From germline, CDR1 is SEHNR and CDR2 FQNEAQ (reference sequence). CDR3 length equals 15 residues. With V trimmed by 5 bases and J by 4 bases, 3 bases remained unmatched. CDR3: CASSGTGGQKNIQYF. CDR3 bases: TGTGCCAGCAGCGGGACAGGGGGCCAAAAAAACATTCAGTACTTC.

This sequence joins TRBV7-9 and TRBJ1-6; 9 bases match TRBD1. Germline CDR1 SEHNR, CDR2 FQNEAQ (reference sequence). The CDR3 spans 16 residues. Trimming removed 5 bases from V and 7 bases from J; junction bases left unmatched: 9. CDR3 sequence (DNA): TGTGCCAGCAGCGACCCACAGGGGGCGCAAAATTCACCCCTCCACTTT. It is translated as CASSDPQGAQNSPLHF. The complete variable domain, with remaining parts taken from reference TRBV7-9 and TRBJ1-6, reads DTGVSQNPRHKITKRGQNVTFRCDPISEHNRLYWYRQTLGQGPEFLTYFQNEAQLEKSRLLSDRFSAERPKGSFSTLEIQRTEQGDSAMYLCASSDPQGAQNSPLHFGNGTRLTVT.

The rearrangement links TRBV27 to TRBJ2-3; no reliable D call. Per the germline V gene, CDR1 is MNHEY and CDR2 is SMNVEV (reference sequence). V lost 1 base to trimming and J lost 2 bases, with 10 bases between them. CDR3 length equals 15 residues. CDR3 nucleotide sequence: TGTGCCAGCAGTTTATACTCCGCTTCCACAGATACGCAGTATTTT. Protein: CASSLYSASTDTQYF.

This clonotype occurred many times. The J gene is TRBJ2-7, the V gene TRBV27; D unresolved. Trimming stripped 5 bases from V and 2 bases from J, with 10 bases between. The CDR3 contains 13 residues. Germline V gives CDR1 MNHEY, CDR2 SMNVEV (reference sequence). The CDR3 DNA reads as TGTGCCAGCAGTCCTGCTCGTACCTACGAGCAGTACTTC. It encodes CASSPARTYEQYF.